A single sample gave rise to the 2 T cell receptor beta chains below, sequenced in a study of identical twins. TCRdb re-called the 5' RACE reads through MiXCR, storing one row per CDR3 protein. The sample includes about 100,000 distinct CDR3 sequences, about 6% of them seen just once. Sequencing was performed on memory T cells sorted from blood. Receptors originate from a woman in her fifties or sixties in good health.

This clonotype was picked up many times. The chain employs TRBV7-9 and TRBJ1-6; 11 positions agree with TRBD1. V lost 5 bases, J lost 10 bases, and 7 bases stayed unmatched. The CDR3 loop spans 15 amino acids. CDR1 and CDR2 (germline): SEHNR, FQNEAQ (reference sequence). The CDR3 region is CASSRTGGAKSPLHF. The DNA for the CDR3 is TGTGCCAGCAGCCGGACAGGGGGCGCAAAATCACCCCTCCACTTT.

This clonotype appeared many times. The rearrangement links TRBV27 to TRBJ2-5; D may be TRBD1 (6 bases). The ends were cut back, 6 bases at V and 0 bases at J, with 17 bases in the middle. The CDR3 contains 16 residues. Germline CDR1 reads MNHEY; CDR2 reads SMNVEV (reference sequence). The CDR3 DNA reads TGTGCCAGCAGACCCGGGCAGGGGCCGTACCAAGAGACCCAGTACTTC. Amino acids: CASRPGQGPYQETQYF.